The T cell receptor beta chain described here comes from a study of cytomegalovirus exposure and HLA in healthy donors. Study-wide context: An analysis done earlier identified 95 million to 140 million unique TCR beta sequences from about 180 million T cells. Whole-study findings and limits: Cytomegalovirus association was listed for about 170 TCR beta chains. Prior analysis indicated that the majority of TCR beta V segments exhibited productivity approximately 87% or approximately 30% of the time.

The germline V gene encodes CDR1 SNHLY and CDR2 FYNNEI. V lost 2 bases to trimming and J lost 5 bases, with 16 bases between them. The CDR3 has 15 residues. With respect to this clone: Its antigen is unidentified.

60 Vbeta and 13 Jbeta primers were used in PCR. Method: immunoSEQ multiplex PCR; TCRdb's copy keeps in-frame clones and lacks some. This repertoire includes around 100,000 clones. Sequencing was done on a sample of PBMCs. This sequence originates from a man aged 45-65 years in good health and CMV-seronegative. The gene calls are TRBV2 and TRBJ2-7, with D maybe TRBD2 (5 bases). The CDR3 loop reads CASSESPRGSNEQYF. The CDR3 DNA follows: TGTGCCAGCAGTGAAAGCCCTAGAGGGTCCAACGAGCAGTACTTC.